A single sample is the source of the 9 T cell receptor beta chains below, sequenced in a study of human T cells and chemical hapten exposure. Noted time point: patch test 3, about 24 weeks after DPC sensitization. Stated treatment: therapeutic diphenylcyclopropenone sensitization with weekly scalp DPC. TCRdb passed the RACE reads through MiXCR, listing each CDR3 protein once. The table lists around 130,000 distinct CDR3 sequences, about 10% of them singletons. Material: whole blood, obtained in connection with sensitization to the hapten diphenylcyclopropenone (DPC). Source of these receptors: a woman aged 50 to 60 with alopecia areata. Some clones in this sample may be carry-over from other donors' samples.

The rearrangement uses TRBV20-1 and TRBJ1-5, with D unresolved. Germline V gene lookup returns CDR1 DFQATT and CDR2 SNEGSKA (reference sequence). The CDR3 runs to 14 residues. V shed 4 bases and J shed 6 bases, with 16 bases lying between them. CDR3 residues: CSAILLGEGQPQHF. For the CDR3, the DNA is TGCAGTGCTATTCTTCTTGGGGAGGGTCAGCCCCAGCATTTT.

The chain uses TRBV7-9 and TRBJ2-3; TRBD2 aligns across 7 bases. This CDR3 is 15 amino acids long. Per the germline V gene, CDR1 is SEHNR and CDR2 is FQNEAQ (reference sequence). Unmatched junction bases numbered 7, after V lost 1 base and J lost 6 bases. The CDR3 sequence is CASSLDFTSVDTQYF. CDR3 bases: TGTGCCAGCAGCTTAGATTTTACTAGCGTGGATACGCAGTATTTT.

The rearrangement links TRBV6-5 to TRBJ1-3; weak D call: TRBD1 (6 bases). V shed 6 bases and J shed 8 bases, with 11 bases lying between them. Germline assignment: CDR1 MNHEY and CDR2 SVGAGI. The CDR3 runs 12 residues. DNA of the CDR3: TGTGCCAGCAGCTTCAGGGGAGACACCATATATTTT. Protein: CASSFRGDTIYF.

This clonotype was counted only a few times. The CDR3 here is CASSAQEGNTEAFF. The CDR3 nucleotides read TGTGCCAGCTCCGCCCAGGAGGGAAACACTGAAGCTTTCTTT. This rearrangement joins TRBV18 to TRBJ1-1; D unclear. Trimming removed 6 bases from V and 2 bases from J, with 13 bases in between. CDR3 length equals 14 residues. Looked up from germline, CDR1 is KGHSH and CDR2 is LQKENI.

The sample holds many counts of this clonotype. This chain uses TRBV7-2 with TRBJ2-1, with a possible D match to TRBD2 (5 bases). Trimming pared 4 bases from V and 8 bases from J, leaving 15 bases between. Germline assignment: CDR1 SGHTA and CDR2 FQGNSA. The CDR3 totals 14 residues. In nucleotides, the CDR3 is TGTGCCAGCAGCTCACTGCTAGCAGGCTATGAGCAGTTCTTC. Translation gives CASSSLLAGYEQFF.

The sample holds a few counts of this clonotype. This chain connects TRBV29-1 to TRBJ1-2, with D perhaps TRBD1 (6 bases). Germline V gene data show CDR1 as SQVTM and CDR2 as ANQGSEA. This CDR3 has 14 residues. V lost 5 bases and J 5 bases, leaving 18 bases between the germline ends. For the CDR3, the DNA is TGCAGCGTTTCCAGGGGCCTAAGTGGGTATGGCTACACCTTC. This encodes CSVSRGLSGYGYTF. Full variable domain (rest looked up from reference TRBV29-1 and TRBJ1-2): SAVISQKPSRDICQRGTSLTIQCQVDSQVTMMFWYRQQPGQSLTLIATANQGSEATYESGFVIDKFPISRPNLTFSTLTVSNMSPEDSSIYLCSVSRGLSGYGYTFGSGTRLTVV.

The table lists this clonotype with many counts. The CDR3 region is CSAGRTDPVYIQYF. DNA for the CDR3: TGCAGTGCTGGGAGGACGGACCCAGTGTACATTCAGTACTTC. The gene calls are TRBV20-1 and TRBJ2-4; TRBD2 might be the D (6 bases). V shed 5 bases and J shed 8 bases, with 19 bases lying between them. The germline gives CDR1 DFQATT, CDR2 SNEGSKA (reference sequence). This CDR3 contains 14 residues.

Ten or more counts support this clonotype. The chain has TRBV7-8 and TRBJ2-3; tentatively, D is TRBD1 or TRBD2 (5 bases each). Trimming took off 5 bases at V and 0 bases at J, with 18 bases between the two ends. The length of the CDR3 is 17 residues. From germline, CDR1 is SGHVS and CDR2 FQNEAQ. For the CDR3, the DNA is TGTGCCAGCAGCACAATCGGGGCCATTTCTAGCACAGATACGCAGTATTTT. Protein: CASSTIGAISSTDTQYF.

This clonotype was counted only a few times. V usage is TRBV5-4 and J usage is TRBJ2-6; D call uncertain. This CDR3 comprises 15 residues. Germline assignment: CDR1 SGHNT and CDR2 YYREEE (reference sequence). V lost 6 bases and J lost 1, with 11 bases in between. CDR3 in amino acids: CASTYPGSGANVLTF. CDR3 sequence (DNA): TGTGCCAGCACCTACCCCGGGTCTGGGGCCAACGTCCTGACTTTC.